This T cell receptor beta chain derives from a study of blood T cell repertoires in COVID-19. V was shortened by 4 bases and J by 0 bases, with 13 bases between the two germline ends. Germline values: CDR1 ENHRY, CDR2 SYGVKD. The CDR3 runs to 15 residues. Profiled with immunoSEQ multiplex PCR; TCRdb holds only in-frame clones, not every one. Among almost 70,000 clones listed, 88% were seen once. This chain joins TRBV10-3 and TRBJ2-7; possibly TRBD1 for D (6 bases). This TCR came from a woman between 70 and 85 years old with acute or convalescent COVID-19. The material sequenced was peripheral blood. CDR3 residues: CAISALQGNSYEQYF. The CDR3 region has the DNA TGTGCCATCAGTGCCTTGCAGGGGAACTCCTACGAGCAGTACTTC.